This paragraph covers one T cell receptor beta chain sequence. Its antigen remains unidentified. Base quality data are lacking; no much larger clone is found one base away. TCRdb names Illumina NovaSeq 6000 as the instrument used. TCRalpha and TCRbeta cDNA libraries were built by 5'RACE with constant-segment primers, adding sample barcodes and unique molecular identifiers. Trizol reagent was used to extract RNA from every sample. The libraries were amplified in two PCR steps, and the second step added a second sample barcode and Illumina TruSeq adapters. The libraries were sequenced on an Illumina NovaSeq using 2 x 150 bp paired-end reads. In the paper's pipeline: The reads were demultiplexed and collapsed into UMI-guided consensus sequences using migec v1.2.7. Using mixcr v2.1.11, UMI consensuses were aligned to TRA and TRB V and J templates and then assembled into clonotypes. A clonotype was counted as expanded or contracted only when both edgeR and NoisET called the clonotype significant, with the noise models trained on biological replicates. edgeR calls used a false discovery rate-adjusted p below 0.01 and a log2 fold-change threshold of 1. As an exploratory analysis of dynamics, max-normalized trajectories of the 1000 most abundant clonotypes were examined by PCA with hierarchical clustering. Each responding clone was given a CD4 or CD8 phenotype based on the CD4+ and CD8+ repertoires, which had been sequenced separately. The public sequencing data were trimmed at Q25 with fastp and processed into clonotypes with MiXCR by TCRdb, which kept only in-frame beta chains. Under each unique CDR3 protein, matching rows form one entry showing the most common genes and DNA. TCRdb's processing, not the authors' own work, is the source of the V and J calls. The table for this sample lists around 82,000 distinct CDR3 sequences; 10% to 15% of them were counted only once. Less than 45% of the sample is in the top ten clones.

CDR1 and CDR2 are read off the germline V gene (reference sequence) as LNHDA and SQIVND. Trimming removed 3 bases from V and 4 bases from J, leaving 8 bases between the germline ends. The CDR3 holds 13 amino acids from the cysteine to the phenylalanine. The sequence is cut down to CDR3 DNA, 39 bases in frame from base 1. The sample comes from a study of T-cell memory formation after mild COVID-19 (TCRdb year 2021). With regard to the full study: TCR sequence clusters from the two donors were found to be largely donor specific. In two donors, T-cell clones that expanded and contracted after mild COVID-19 were followed by sequencing TCRalpha and TCRbeta repertoires longitudinally. Two young, previously healthy adult volunteers made up the cohort, one male and one female.

Findings and caveats that apply to the study as a whole: From day 15 to 85, contracting clones showed balanced CD4/CD8 phenotypes, whereas a second wave of clones that expanded from day 15 to 37 leaned towards CD4+. Contracting CD4+ clones turned up mainly in the CM and EM memory subsets, whereas EMRA was where CD8+ clones were enriched. Only a couple of mild cases were covered by the study, and larger cohorts that include severe cases with pre-infection samples were considered necessary. The second-wave clones that peaked on day 37 were not confirmed to be SARS-CoV-2 specific. Some responding clones were detected in pre-infection memory, suggesting pre-existing cross-reactive memory T cells joined the SARS-CoV-2 response.

PBMCs were isolated by Ficoll-Paque density gradient centrifugation. Rearrangement joined TRBV19 to TRBJ2-3, with no D gene named confidently. This receptor was taken from a young man who had mild COVID-19 (a few samples of this study predate the infection). The sample titles of this study are shuffled in the database, so cell type and time point are left out; the donor was told from shared clones. Sample: PBMCs or a T cell subset sorted from them (not recorded which). Here is the DNA: TGTGCCAGTAGTATGGGTAATGCAGATACGCAGTATTTT. It encodes CASSMGNADTQYF.